What follows are 5 T cell receptor beta chains derived from one specimen sequenced in a study of PD-L1 blockade in urothelial cancer. Data came from immunoSEQ multiplex PCR; TCRdb stores just in-frame clones and leaves some out. The data contain about 100,000 clones, 91% of them seen just once; the ten biggest clones take up under 0.95%. The sample consisted of PBMCs, taken around atezolizumab (anti-PD-L1) treatment. The source is an elderly woman with urothelial cancer.

The chain is built from TRBV19 and TRBJ2-7; D is possibly TRBD2 (6 bases). Germline CDR1 LNHDA, CDR2 SQIVND (reference sequence). V dropped 3 bases and J dropped 1 base, with 19 bases sitting between them. This CDR3 spans 17 amino acids. The CDR3 DNA follows: TGTGCCAGTAGTATCTCACTAGCATCCGTCTTATCCTACGAGCAGTACTTC. This sequence encodes CASSISLASVLSYEQYF. The whole variable domain, remainder taken from reference TRBV19 and TRBJ2-7, is DGGITQSPKYLFRKEGQNVTLSCEQNLNHDAMYWYRQDPGQGLRLIYYSQIVNDFQKGDIAEGYSVSREKKESFPLTVTSAQKNPTAFYLCASSISLASVLSYEQYFGPGTRLTVT.

The sample holds a few counts of this clone. The rearrangement joins TRBV7-2 to TRBJ1-5; D is unresolved. V was trimmed by 5 bases and J by 5 bases, leaving 7 bases between them. This CDR3 is 12 amino acids long. The germline V gene encodes CDR1 SGHTA and CDR2 FQGNSA. CDR3 coding DNA: TGTGCCAGCAGCCTAGACTATCAGCCCCAGCATTTT. Protein sequence: CASSLDYQPQHF.

Only one count was recorded for this clone. This chain links TRBV14 with TRBJ1-1; D remains unclear. This CDR3 has 13 amino acids. Trimming removed 0 bases from V and 1 base from J, with 3 bases in between. Germline V gene sequence: CDR1 SGHDN, CDR2 FVKESK. The CDR3 DNA follows: TGTGCCAGCAGCCAAGATCGGAACACTGAAGCTTTCTTT. Its translation: CASSQDRNTEAFF.

This clone appeared once. This chain joins TRBV7-9 and TRBJ2-1, with 8 bases aligning to TRBD2. Trimming cost V 5 bases and J 5 bases; bases outside gene matches: 8. Germline lookup yields CDR1 SEHNR and CDR2 FQNEAQ (reference sequence). The CDR3 is 15 amino acids. The CDR3 bases are TGTGCCAGCAGCGAGCGGACTAGCTCAAACAATGAGCAGTTCTTC. Its translation is CASSERTSSNNEQFF.

The V gene is TRBV27, the J gene TRBJ2-7; 9 bases match TRBD1. Losses at the gene ends were 11 bases for V and 0 bases for J; bases not matched to a gene: 11. Germline loops: CDR1 MNHEY, CDR2 SMNVEV (reference sequence). The CDR3 is made up of 15 amino acids. In nucleotides, the CDR3 is TGTGCCGTCCGCTCCGGGACAGGGAACTCCTACGAGCAGTACTTC. As protein: CAVRSGTGNSYEQYF.